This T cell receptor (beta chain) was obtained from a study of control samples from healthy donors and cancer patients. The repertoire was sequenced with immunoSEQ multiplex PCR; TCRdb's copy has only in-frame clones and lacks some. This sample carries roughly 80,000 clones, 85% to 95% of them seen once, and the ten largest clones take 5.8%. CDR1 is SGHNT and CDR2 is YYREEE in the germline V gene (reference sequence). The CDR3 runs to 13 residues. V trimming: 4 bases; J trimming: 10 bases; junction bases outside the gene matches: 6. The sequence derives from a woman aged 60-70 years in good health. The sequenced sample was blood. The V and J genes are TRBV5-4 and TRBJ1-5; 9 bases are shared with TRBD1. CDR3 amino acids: CASSPGTGLPQHF. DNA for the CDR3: TGTGCCAGCAGCCCCGGGACAGGGCTACCCCAGCATTTT.